This T cell receptor (beta chain) was identified in a study of Ad26.COV2.S vaccination and SARS-CoV-2 variants. Across the study: Doses of Ad26.COV2.S were injected into muscle once or twice, 56 days apart.

This clone was observed a handful of times. Its antigen is as yet unknown. Broader study findings: Compared with placebo recipients, vaccine recipients had higher spike-specific TCR breadth. Estimates derived from TCR breadth and depth analyses may have underestimated total T cell responses.

Some clones are missing from TCRdb's copy, which holds only in-frame ones; the method was immunoSEQ multiplex PCR. Found here are roughly 510,000 clones, roughly 87% of them singletons; the top ten hold around 13%. Treatment reported: roughly 20 received Ad26.COV2.S at low or high dose, single or two shots; several received placebo; per-sample allocation not given. Collection of samples fell on day 63 after the first vaccine or placebo injection. An 18-55-year-old adult in Boston served as donor. Germline V gene lookup returns CDR1 SEHNR and CDR2 FQNEAQ (reference sequence). V lost 5 bases to trimming and J lost 7 bases, with 17 bases between them. This CDR3 has 14 amino acids.

This clonotype was sampled from a person aged 18 to 65 who received the Ad26.COV2.S COVID-19 vaccine or a placebo. The chain is built from TRBV7-9 and TRBJ1-2; tentatively, D is TRBD1 (5 bases). The sample here was peripheral blood, taken in a trial of Ad26.COV2.S vaccine versus placebo. CDR3 region: CASSRGRGEGGYTF. CDR3 DNA: TGTGCCAGCAGCCGGGGCCGGGGGGAAGGTGGCTACACCTTC.